The clone carrying this TCR beta chain has only a few counts. Distinct nucleotide sequences in the sample also encode this CDR3. The sample comes from a study of blood T cell repertoires in COVID-19. The data were produced by immunoSEQ multiplex PCR, yet TCRdb's version contains in-frame clones alone and is incomplete. In the table there are about 150,000 clones, roughly 71% of which are singletons. The germline V and J ends were trimmed by 6 bases and 5 bases, with 16 bases remaining between them. This CDR3 contains 14 residues. CDR1 is LNHDA, CDR2 SQIVND, per germline (reference sequence). The sequenced sample consisted of peripheral blood. The genes are TRBV19 and TRBJ1-1; D is possibly TRBD1 (6 bases). The clonotype was recovered from a woman aged 80 or older with acute or convalescent COVID-19. The CDR3 coding sequence is TGTGCCAGTAGCCCCGGAGGCAGGGGTACTGAAGCTTTCTTT. This translates into CASSPGGRGTEAFF.